This T cell receptor beta chain comes out of a study of Ad26.COV2.S vaccination and SARS-CoV-2 variants. Looking at the study overall: As a participant in COV1001, the donor was in the Ad26.COV2.S trial arm. Study-wide results and caveats: Responses of spike-specific T cells (both CD8+ and CD4+) reportedly showed substantial breadth after vaccination.

Treatment denoted: roughly 18 received Ad26.COV2.S at low or high dose, single or two shots; five or six received placebo; per-sample allocation not given. The study sampled participants on day 63 after the first vaccine or placebo injection. The vaccine antigen was prefusion-stabilized Wuhan SARS-CoV-2 spike. This clone was picked up one time. The antigen remains unidentified. Only in-frame clones appear in the TCRdb table, and some are missing; sequencing was by immunoSEQ multiplex PCR. The data show around 450,000 clones, 90% seen once. The germline gives CDR1 MNHEY, CDR2 SMNVEV (reference sequence). This CDR3 spans 14 amino acids. V dropped 5 bases and J dropped 7; count of bases not matched to a gene: 10.

The V call is TRBV27, the J call TRBJ2-7, with 8 bases matching TRBD2. The specimen comprised peripheral blood, sampled in a trial of Ad26.COV2.S vaccine versus placebo. The clonotype originates from a person aged 18 to 59 who received the Ad26.COV2.S COVID-19 vaccine or a placebo. As DNA, the CDR3 is TGTGCCAGCAGTAGACAAGCGGGAGAAGGGGAGCAGTACTTC. This gives the protein CASSRQAGEGEQYF.